Each of the 19 T cell receptor beta chains below was sequenced from the same sample in a study of identical twins. From the 5' RACE reads, TCRdb called clonotypes with MiXCR, one entry per CDR3 protein. The table records some 500,000 distinct CDR3 sequences, 14% of them present only once. This same sample was also taken into another study, of yellow fever vaccine responses in identical twins.

The sample comprised CD4+ T cells sorted from blood. The receptors come from a woman aged 18-29 years in good health.

This clonotype was counted many times. The J gene is TRBJ2-3, the V gene TRBV20-1; TRBD1 agrees at 9 bases. J was trimmed by 4 bases and V by 6 bases; bases with no gene match: 11. The CDR3 covers 15 residues. Per germline, CDR1 DFQATT and CDR2 SNEGSKA (reference sequence). CDR3 loop: CSAIDGTGKSDTQYF. CDR3 DNA sequence: TGCAGTGCGATCGATGGGACAGGGAAATCAGATACGCAGTATTTT.

The V gene is TRBV7-6, the J gene TRBJ2-1, with 9 bases aligning to TRBD1. The CDR3 consists of 15 residues. V lost 5 bases, J lost 8 bases, and 10 bases stayed unmatched. Germline loops: CDR1 SGHVS, CDR2 FNYEAQ. The CDR3 loop is CASSPGTGRFDEQFF. The CDR3 nucleotides are TGTGCCAGCAGCCCCGGGACAGGGCGATTCGATGAGCAGTTCTTC.

This clonotype appeared a few times. The chain couples TRBV4-1 to TRBJ2-1, with 7 nucleotides matching TRBD1. V shed 2 bases and J 13 bases; nucleotides not matched to a gene: 5. The germline V gene encodes CDR1 MGHRA and CDR2 YSYEKL. The CDR3 loop spans 12 amino acids. The CDR3 DNA reads as TGCGCCAGCAGCCAAAACCGGGACAGACAGTTCTTC. Encoded protein: CASSQNRDRQFF.

In its sample, this clonotype was seen a few times. The chain joins TRBV28 to TRBJ2-3, with 9 bases that match TRBD1. The V and J ends lost 3 bases and 2 bases, in that order; junction bases with no gene match: 12. Per germline, CDR1 MDHEN and CDR2 SYDVKM. The CDR3 sequence is 18 residues long. For the CDR3, the DNA is TGTGCCAGCAGTTTTAGGCGGACAGGGGCCCCCCTCACAGATACGCAGTATTTT. Translating gives CASSFRRTGAPLTDTQYF.

J is TRBJ2-2 and V is TRBV12-3 or TRBV12-4; 10 bases line up with TRBD1. Losses at the gene ends were 7 bases for V and 5 bases for J; bases not matched to a gene: 10. This CDR3 is built from 16 residues. As DNA, the CDR3 is TGTGCCAGCACCTCGTTGCGGACAGGGGGTACCGGGGAGCTGTTTTTT. Amino acid sequence: CASTSLRTGGTGELFF.

This clonotype was counted only a few times. V and J are TRBV4-1 and TRBJ2-3; D is perhaps TRBD2 (5 bases). V gave up 1 base and J gave up 8 bases, with 10 bases separating them. The germline V gene encodes CDR1 MGHRA and CDR2 YSYEKL. This CDR3 is built from 13 residues. The CDR3 DNA sequence: TGCGCCAGCAGCCAAGTCCTGGCGGGTACGCAGTATTTT. Translating it yields CASSQVLAGTQYF.

This clonotype has just a few counts. The chain joins TRBV28 to TRBJ2-3; D tentatively fits TRBD1 or TRBD2 (5 bases each). CDR3 length: 13 amino acids. V was pared by 9 bases and J by 4 bases, with 14 bases between. Per germline, CDR1 MDHEN and CDR2 SYDVKM. CDR3 amino acids: CASTPRGPDTQYF. The CDR3 DNA reads as TGTGCCAGTACCCCTCGGGGCCCAGATACGCAGTATTTT.

In this sample, this clonotype turned up a few times. V and J are TRBV7-9 and TRBJ2-2; D uncertain. V lost 4 bases to trimming and J lost 6 bases, with 12 bases between them. The CDR3 covers 14 residues. Germline assignment: CDR1 SEHNR and CDR2 FQNEAQ (reference sequence). The CDR3 DNA sequence: TGTGCCAGCAGCTCCCAAGAACTTTCCGGGGAGCTGTTTTTT. As protein: CASSSQELSGELFF.

The rearrangement links TRBV7-9 to TRBJ2-7, with 12 bases identical to TRBD1. V gave up 4 bases and J gave up 5 bases; unmatched junction bases: 3. This CDR3 contains 14 residues. Germline V CDR1 and CDR2: SEHNR, FQNEAQ (reference sequence). The CDR3 DNA sequence: TGTGCCAGCAGCTGGGGACAGGGGGCGCACGAGCAGTACTTC. Its protein is CASSWGQGAHEQYF.

This clonotype has more than one count but fewer than ten. The rearrangement links TRBV27 to TRBJ2-3; D might be TRBD1 or TRBD2, each matching 6 bases. The V gene's germline CDR1 is MNHEY and CDR2 SMNVEV (reference sequence). Trimming stripped 2 bases from V and 7 bases from J, with 13 bases between. The CDR3 loop spans 14 amino acids. CDR3 region: CASSLGGGGYTQYF. In DNA form, the CDR3 reads TGTGCCAGCAGTTTAGGAGGGGGAGGTTATACGCAGTATTTT.

This clonotype was seen only a few times. CDR3 bases: TGTGCCAGCAGCGTAGGTATCGGGACAGGGGGGAATGAGCAGTTCTTC. Translating gives CASSVGIGTGGNEQFF. This rearrangement joins TRBV9 to TRBJ2-1, with 11 bases that match TRBD1. J lost 7 bases, V lost 0 bases, and 6 bases had no gene match. The CDR3 has 16 amino acids. The V gene's germline CDR1 is SGDLS and CDR2 YYNGEE. The variable domain in full, with the rest retrieved from reference TRBV9 and TRBJ2-1, is DSGVTQTPKHLITATGQRVTLRCSPRSGDLSVYWYQQSLDQGLQFLIQYYNGEERAKGNILERFSAQQFPDLHSELNLSSLELGDSALYFCASSVGIGTGGNEQFFGPGTRLTVL.

This clonotype was found a few times. The rearrangement joins TRBV28 to TRBJ1-2, with D tentatively TRBD1 (5 bases). The CDR3 covers 15 residues. Trimming pared 5 bases from V and 6 bases from J, leaving 19 bases between. The germline V gene encodes CDR1 MDHEN and CDR2 SYDVKM. The DNA for the CDR3 is TGTGCCAGCAGTCTCCCGGGGGGGGTCGGAGATGGCTACACCTTC. This sequence encodes CASSLPGGVGDGYTF.

The gene calls are TRBV5-6 and TRBJ2-7; 8 bases match TRBD1. V trimming: 2 bases; J trimming: 3 bases; junction bases outside the gene matches: 10. CDR3 length: 16 amino acids. Germline V gives CDR1 SGHDT, CDR2 YYEEEE. The CDR3 loop reads CASSLGTGRRGYEQYF. The CDR3, as DNA: TGTGCCAGCAGCTTAGGGACAGGCCGGAGAGGCTACGAGCAGTACTTC.

The chain carries TRBV3-1 and TRBJ2-3; 10 bases match TRBD1. Germline assignment: CDR1 LGHDT and CDR2 YNNKEL (reference sequence). The V gene end was trimmed by 4 bases and the J gene end by 4 bases; junction bases not matched to a gene: 5. The CDR3 contains 15 residues. CDR3 coding DNA: TGTGCCAGCAGCCCCGGGACAGGGGAGGCAGATACGCAGTATTTT. It codes for CASSPGTGEADTQYF.

The chain joins TRBV12-5 to TRBJ2-2, with TRBD2 matching 7 bases. Losses at the gene ends were 1 base for V and 6 bases for J; bases not matched to a gene: 5. Germline V gene lookup returns CDR1 LGHNT and CDR2 FRNRAP. The CDR3 runs 15 residues. The CDR3 nucleotides read TGTGCTAGTGGTTTGGCCAGCCGGGGGGCCGGGGAGCTGTTTTTT. Its translation: CASGLASRGAGELFF. The complete variable domain, with remaining parts taken from reference TRBV12-5 and TRBJ2-2, reads DARVTQTPRHKVTEMGQEVTMRCQPILGHNTVFWYRQTMMQGLELLAYFRNRAPLDDSGMPKDRFSAEMPDATLATLKIQPSEPRDSAVYFCASGLASRGAGELFFGEGSRLTVL.

The V gene is TRBV5-1, the J gene TRBJ2-7; TRBD1 agrees at 11 bases. Germline-derived CDR1 and CDR2 are SGHRS and YFSETQ. CDR3 length: 15 residues. With 1 base clipped from V and 6 bases from J, the junction kept 6 bases outside the gene matches. The CDR3 protein is CASSLMGQGVIEQYF. The CDR3 nucleotides are TGCGCCAGCAGCTTGATGGGACAGGGGGTCATCGAGCAGTACTTC.

This sequence joins TRBV9 and TRBJ2-2; unclear D gene. V lost 0 bases and J 0 bases, leaving 9 bases between the germline ends. The germline gives CDR1 SGDLS, CDR2 YYNGEE. This CDR3 is built from 16 residues. CDR3 sequence (DNA): TGTGCCAGCAGCGTAGTGGTCAACCCGAACACCGGGGAGCTGTTTTTT. Translated: CASSVVVNPNTGELFF.

This clonotype was picked up a small number of times. The rearrangement uses TRBV12-3 or TRBV12-4 and TRBJ2-2; 7 nucleotides line up with TRBD1. The CDR3 is made up of 14 amino acids. Losses at the gene ends were 3 bases for V and 6 bases for J; bases not matched to a gene: 4. Here the CDR3 reads CASSFGTDAGELFF. The CDR3 coding sequence is TGTGCCAGCAGTTTTGGGACAGACGCCGGGGAGCTGTTTTTT.

Many counts were recorded for this clonotype. This chain joins TRBV20-1 and TRBJ1-6; D is unresolved. With 2 bases removed from V and 9 bases from J, the gap between germline ends came to 11 bases. Germline-derived CDR1 and CDR2 are DFQATT and SNEGSKA (reference sequence). This CDR3 has 13 residues. The CDR3 region has the DNA TGCAGTGCTAGACGAGAAAGGACTTCACCCCTCCACTTT. Protein product: CSARRERTSPLHF.